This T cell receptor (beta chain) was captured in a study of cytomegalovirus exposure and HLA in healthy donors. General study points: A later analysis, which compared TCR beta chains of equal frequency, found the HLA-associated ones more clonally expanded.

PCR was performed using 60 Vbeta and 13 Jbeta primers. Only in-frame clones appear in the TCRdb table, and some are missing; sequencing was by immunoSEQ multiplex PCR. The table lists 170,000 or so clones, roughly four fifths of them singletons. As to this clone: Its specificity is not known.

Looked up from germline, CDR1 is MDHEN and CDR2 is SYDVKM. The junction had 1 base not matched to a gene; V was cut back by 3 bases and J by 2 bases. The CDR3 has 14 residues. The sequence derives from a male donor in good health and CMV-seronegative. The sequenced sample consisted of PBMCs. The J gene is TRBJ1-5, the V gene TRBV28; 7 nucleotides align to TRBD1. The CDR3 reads CASSFGQGNQPQHF. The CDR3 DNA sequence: TGTGCCAGCAGTTTTGGACAGGGCAATCAGCCCCAGCATTTT.